Included here is one TCR beta chain sequence, with context. This entry comes from a study of blood T cell repertoires in COVID-19. Overall study: Whether acute or convalescent, the COVID-19 samples came from the United States, Italy and Spain. Sources were T cells, B-cell-depleted T cells, or PBMCs; the material itself was cDNA or gDNA.

In the original workflow: Estimation of nucleated cell counts was performed using reference gene primer amplification. Here immunoSEQ multiplex PCR was the method, and the copy in TCRdb shows in-frame clones only, minus some. Clone size and V and J calls were adopted from that table, with D and trimming inferred from the DNA. Here the sample spans 120,000 to 150,000 clones, roughly 85% being singletons. Sequencing used peripheral blood. The sequence was collected from a man aged 55 to 69 with acute or convalescent COVID-19.

The CDR3 bases are TGTGCCAGCAGCTTAACGGGAGCGGGAGGATCCGAGCAGTACTTC. Its protein product is CASSLTGAGGSEQYF. The rearrangement joins TRBV7-3 to TRBJ2-7, with 9 nucleotides matching TRBD2. Germline CDR1 SGHTA, CDR2 FQGTGA. V was clipped by 0 bases and J by 6 bases; unmatched bases: 6. The CDR3 extends over 15 amino acids.